The 14 T cell receptor beta chains presented below share a single source sample, sequenced in a study of vaccination effects on CD4 cells after COVID-19. Here immunoSEQ multiplex PCR was the method, and the copy in TCRdb shows in-frame clones only, minus some. Among around 60,000 clones listed, around 80% were seen once. These receptors are not linked to any known antigen. Subsequent to a culture period of under twelve days, CD4+ T cells were isolated. The sequencing used CD4+ T cells from PBMCs cultured without peptide, collected before COVID-19 vaccination. The receptors originated from a human donor who received a COVID-19 vaccine.

The rearrangement links TRBV19 to TRBJ2-2; unclear D gene. This CDR3 spans 15 amino acids. Germline V CDR1 and CDR2: LNHDA, SQIVND (reference sequence). V was cut by 1 base and J by 2 bases, with 8 bases left in between. The CDR3 coding sequence is TGTGCCAGTAGTATAGCGACACTAAACACCGGGGAGCTGTTTTTT. This encodes CASSIATLNTGELFF.

The chain carries TRBV6-2 or TRBV6-3 and TRBJ1-2; tentatively, D is TRBD1 (5 bases). This CDR3 contains 15 residues. Germline assignment: CDR1 MNHEY and CDR2 SVGEGT. V lost 5 bases and J 2 bases, leaving 15 bases between the germline ends. In DNA form, the CDR3 reads TGTGCCAGCAGTAGGAGAGGGGAAAGGAACTATGGCTACACCTTC. It specifies CASSRRGERNYGYTF.

This clone was recorded once. The DNA for the CDR3 is TGCGCCAGCAGCGGGGGACAGGGAAAAGGCGGCTACACCTTC. This translates into CASSGGQGKGGYTF. The V call is TRBV5-1, the J call TRBJ1-2; TRBD1 matches at 9 bases. Germline V gives CDR1 SGHRS, CDR2 YFSETQ. After removal of 4 bases from V and 8 bases from J, the junction contained 9 bases not matched to a gene. The CDR3 totals 14 residues.

The chain has TRBV3-1 (or the pseudogene TRBV3-2) and TRBJ2-3; 11 bases agree with TRBD2. Unmatched junction bases numbered 3, after V lost 7 bases and J lost 0 bases. This CDR3 is built from 15 residues. Germline-derived CDR1 and CDR2 are LGHDT and YNNKEL (reference sequence). The CDR3 sequence: CASMTSGASTDTQYF. In DNA form, the CDR3 reads TGTGCCAGCATGACTAGCGGGGCGAGCACAGATACGCAGTATTTT.

The J gene is TRBJ2-2, the V gene TRBV7-2, with 9 bases aligning to TRBD2. CDR1 SGHTA and CDR2 FQGNSA come from the germline V gene. Trimming cost V 5 bases and J 5 bases; bases outside gene matches: 15. The CDR3 is made up of 18 amino acids. The CDR3 is CASSPPLSGGPGTGELFF. For the CDR3, the DNA is TGTGCCAGCAGCCCCCCCCTCAGCGGGGGGCCGGGGACCGGGGAGCTGTTTTTT. Looking up the rest from reference TRBV7-2 and TRBJ2-2 gives the full variable domain: GAGVSQSPSNKVTEKGKDVELRCDPISGHTALYWYRQSLGQGLEFLIYFQGNSAPDKSGLPSDRFSAERTGGSVSTLTIQRTQQEDSAVYLCASSPPLSGGPGTGELFFGEGSRLTVL.

This chain joins TRBV7-9 and TRBJ1-2; the D is unclear. The V gene lost 1 base and the J gene lost 2 bases, with 8 bases spanning the gap. Germline values: CDR1 SEHNR, CDR2 FQNEAQ (reference sequence). The CDR3 runs 14 residues. CDR3 sequence (DNA): TGTGCCAGCAGCTTAGTACGCGCAAACTATGGCTACACCTTC. This translates into CASSLVRANYGYTF.

This clone was counted once. V usage is TRBV6-5 and J usage is TRBJ1-2; a weak D match, TRBD1 (6 bases). The germline V and J ends were trimmed by 5 bases and 7 bases, with 20 bases remaining between them. The CDR3 runs to 15 residues. Germline lookup yields CDR1 MNHEY and CDR2 SVGAGI. This CDR3 is CASSPRTEVLGGYTF. DNA for the CDR3: TGTGCCAGCAGTCCTCGGACAGAGGTACTGGGTGGCTACACCTTC.

The gene calls are TRBV5-1 and TRBJ2-5, with a tentative D call TRBD2 (6 bases). Trimming removed 3 bases from V and 7 bases from J, with 28 bases in between. This CDR3 has 18 residues. CDR1 is SGHRS, CDR2 YFSETQ, per germline. CDR3 bases: TGCGCCAGCAGCTGGTCCCCTTTTTTGGTGGAGGGGTCTGCGACCCAGTACTTC. This translates into CASSWSPFLVEGSATQYF.

The rearrangement joins TRBV19 to TRBJ2-6; TRBD2 aligns across 8 bases. The germline CDR1 and CDR2 sequences are LNHDA and SQIVND (reference sequence). J gave up 2 bases and V 5 bases, and 17 bases lay outside the gene matches. The CDR3 loop spans 20 amino acids. CDR3 loop: CASSPSALRGVSPGANVLTF. The CDR3 DNA is TGTGCCAGTAGTCCCTCTGCGTTGCGGGGGGTCTCCCCTGGGGCCAACGTCCTGACTTTC. Variable domain in full (rest from reference TRBV19 and TRBJ2-6): DGGITQSPKYLFRKEGQNVTLSCEQNLNHDAMYWYRQDPGQGLRLIYYSQIVNDFQKGDIAEGYSVSREKKESFPLTVTSAQKNPTAFYLCASSPSALRGVSPGANVLTFGAGSRLTVL.

The chain combines TRBV7-9 with TRBJ2-1; 9 nucleotides match TRBD2. After removal of 2 bases from V and 6 bases from J, the junction contained 5 bases not matched to a gene. The CDR3 loop spans 15 amino acids. Germline V gives CDR1 SEHNR, CDR2 FQNEAQ (reference sequence). CDR3 residues: CASSLRSSGVNEQFF. CDR3 nucleotides: TGTGCCAGCAGCTTAAGGTCTAGCGGGGTCAATGAGCAGTTCTTC.

In this sample, this clone turned up a few times. The J gene is TRBJ1-1, the V gene TRBV6-5, with D tentatively TRBD1 (6 bases). V was trimmed by 6 bases and J by 3 bases, leaving 14 bases between them. The CDR3 is 14 residues long. Germline V lookup: CDR1 MNHEY, CDR2 SVGAGI. The CDR3 DNA reads as TGTGCCAGCAGGATACAGGGAGGGGACACTGAAGCTTTCTTT. This translates into CASRIQGGDTEAFF.

This chain joins TRBV19 and TRBJ2-2, with TRBD1 as a possible D gene (5 bases). The CDR3 sequence is 15 residues long. Trimming cost V 1 base and J 5 bases, with 11 bases left between them. Per the germline V gene, CDR1 is LNHDA and CDR2 is SQIVND (reference sequence). CDR3: CASSIGTRGTGELFF. DNA for the CDR3: TGTGCCAGTAGTATAGGGACAAGAGGAACCGGGGAGCTGTTTTTT.

The CDR3 here is CASSPSKETQYF. CDR3 DNA sequence: TGTGCCAGCTCACCATCGAAAGAGACCCAGTACTTC. The chain employs TRBV18 and TRBJ2-5; D ambiguous. Germline V gene data show CDR1 as KGHSH and CDR2 as LQKENI. The CDR3 runs 12 residues. The V end lost 2 bases, the J end lost 3 bases, and 4 bases lay between the germline ends. The full variable domain, completed using reference TRBV18 and TRBJ2-5, is NAGVMQNPRHLVRRRGQEARLRCSPMKGHSHVYWYRQLPEEGLKFMVYLQKENIIDESGMPKERFSAEFPKEGPSILRIQQVVRGDSAAYFCASSPSKETQYFGPGTRLLVL.

The CDR3 here is CASSLAGWTSNQFF. In nucleotides, the CDR3 is TGTGCCAGCAGCTTAGCCGGGTGGACTTCCAACCAGTTCTTC. The chain has TRBV7-2 and TRBJ2-1; D possibly corresponds to TRBD2 (5 bases). The germline gives CDR1 SGHTA, CDR2 FQGNSA. V shed 0 bases and J shed 13 bases, with 16 bases lying between them. There are 14 residues in the CDR3.